Each of the 10 T cell receptor beta chains below was sequenced from the same sample in a study of cytomegalovirus exposure and HLA in healthy donors. PCR involved 60 Vbeta and 13 Jbeta primers. The method was immunoSEQ multiplex PCR; TCRdb's version includes in-frame clones alone and lacks a portion of them. In the table there are 95,000 to 130,000 clones, over 60% of which are singletons. Input material: PBMCs. These receptor sequences come from a young man in good health and CMV-seropositive.

On this clone: Other DNA sequences of this sample code for an identical CDR3. This chain connects TRBV19 to TRBJ1-4; D uncertain. This CDR3 region has 12 residues. The ends were cut back, 7 bases at V and 7 bases at J, with 10 bases in the middle. Germline lookup yields CDR1 LNHDA and CDR2 SQIVND (reference sequence). Written as DNA, the CDR3 is TGTGCCAGTATCTCGGCGGGTGAAAAACTGTTTTTT. Translation gives CASISAGEKLFF. Filled out from reference TRBV19 and TRBJ1-4, the complete variable domain reads DGGITQSPKYLFRKEGQNVTLSCEQNLNHDAMYWYRQDPGQGLRLIYYSQIVNDFQKGDIAEGYSVSREKKESFPLTVTSAQKNPTAFYLCASISAGEKLFFGSGTQLSVL.

This clone was seen only a few times. The genes are TRBV2 and TRBJ2-1; 13 positions agree with TRBD2. CDR3 length: 14 residues. Germline CDR1 is SNHLY and CDR2 is FYNNEI. V shed 6 bases, J shed 6 bases, and the junction held 2 bases outside the gene matches. CDR3 DNA sequence: TGTGCCAGCAGACGGACTAGCGGGAGCAATGAGCAGTTCTTC. This gives the protein CASRRTSGSNEQFF.

The chain links TRBV5-6 to TRBJ1-2; D remains ambiguous. Deletions cut 1 base from V and 3 bases from J, with 7 bases between. Germline V gene data show CDR1 as SGHDT and CDR2 as YYEEEE. The CDR3 totals 13 residues. CDR3 coding DNA: TGTGCCAGCAGCTTGAACATACACTATGGCTACACCTTC. It specifies CASSLNIHYGYTF.

This rearrangement joins TRBV30 to TRBJ1-1, with 9 bases identical to TRBD1. V lost 2 bases, J lost 6 bases, and 7 bases stayed unmatched. CDR1 is GTSNPN and CDR2 is SVGIG in the germline V gene (reference sequence). This CDR3 region has 14 residues. The CDR3 region is CAWSLRDRASEAFF. CDR3 sequence (DNA): TGTGCCTGGAGTCTCAGGGACAGGGCCTCTGAAGCTTTCTTT.

The rearrangement joins TRBV4-2 to TRBJ1-2; 9 bases line up with TRBD1. The CDR3 is 15 residues long. Germline V gene data show CDR1 as LGHNA and CDR2 as YNFKEQ. Trimming removed 0 bases from V and 7 bases from J; junction bases left unmatched: 6. The CDR3 DNA follows: TGTGCCAGCAGCCAAGAGCTACAGGGGGCGCTTGGCTACACCTTC. Protein sequence: CASSQELQGALGYTF.

Notes on this clone: The junction differs from germline at one of its ends, possibly a read error. The chain recombines TRBV7-9 with TRBJ1-1; 10 bases fit TRBD1. This CDR3 is built from 15 residues. From germline, CDR1 is SEHNR and CDR2 FQNEAQ (reference sequence). The CDR3 bases are TGTTCCAGCAGCTCTCCGGGACAGGGGATAACTGAAGCTTTCTTT. Translated: CSSSSPGQGITEAFF.

This chain joins TRBV5-4 and TRBJ1-1, with a possible D match to TRBD1 (6 bases). Germline CDR1 and CDR2: SGHNT and YYREEE (reference sequence). V lost 0 bases to trimming and J lost 6 bases, with 12 bases between them. The CDR3 loop spans 14 amino acids. CDR3 in DNA: TGTGCCAGCAGCTTGGGGGATGAGGGGGCTGAAGCTTTCTTT. Protein sequence: CASSLGDEGAEAFF.

The chain uses TRBV4-1 and TRBJ2-1, with 7 bases that match TRBD1. V was pared by 6 bases and J by 7 bases, with 12 bases of the junction left unmatched. The V gene's germline CDR1 is MGHRA and CDR2 YSYEKL. The CDR3 is made up of 15 amino acids. The CDR3 sequence is CASRRAGGVVNEQFF. DNA of the CDR3: TGCGCCAGCAGGCGGGCAGGGGGTGTTGTAAATGAGCAGTTCTTC.

About this clone itself: An end of the junction differs from the germline gene, which may be a read error. The rearrangement links TRBV19 to TRBJ2-6; a weak D match, TRBD1 (5 bases). Germline lookup yields CDR1 LNHDA and CDR2 SQIVND (reference sequence). This CDR3 region has 13 residues. CDR3 nucleotide sequence: TGTGCCAGTATCCACTCTGGGGCCAACGGCCTGACTTTC. This sequence encodes CASIHSGANGLTF. The variable domain in full, with the rest retrieved from reference TRBV19 and TRBJ2-6, is DGGITQSPKYLFRKEGQNVTLSCEQNLNHDAMYWYRQDPGQGLRLIYYSQIVNDFQKGDIAEGYSVSREKKESFPLTVTSAQKNPTAFYLCASIHSGANGLTFGAGSRLTVL.

The chain recombines TRBV4-1 with TRBJ2-7; tentative D call: TRBD1 (6 bases). The CDR3 extends over 15 amino acids. Trimming shortened V by 4 bases and J by 5 bases, and 18 bases separated the two germline ends. The germline CDR1 and CDR2 sequences are MGHRA and YSYEKL. CDR3 DNA: TGCGCCAGCAGCCGAAGCTCGGCAGGGGCCAACGAGCAGTACTTC. Amino acid sequence: CASSRSSAGANEQYF.